The rows below give T cell receptor beta chains drawn from one sample of a study of regulatory T cells in long-lasting Graves disease. MiXCR, applied by TCRdb to the multiplex PCR reads, yields one record per CDR3 protein. Found here are over 500,000 distinct CDR3 sequences, around 17% of them singletons; the top ten hold about 17%. Separately, the same data were catalogued under a study of T cells in Graves' hyperthyroidism and ophthalmopathy.

This specimen was peripheral blood mononuclear cells (PBMCs), taken at new diagnosis, from a patient treated with antithyroid drugs. These TCRs come from a woman aged 30 to 39 with Graves disease. CDR3s include the opening cysteine and the closing phenylalanine or tryptophan. The D gene is left open where the match is weak. Where a row states a size, it is once, few, many or the class of an expanded clone; other rows omit it.

len	v_gene	abundance	d_gene	CDR3aa
11	TRBV12-3/TRBV12-4	NA	NA	CAGRLDGEAFF
15	TRBV12-3/TRBV12-4	few	NA	CASSSSRESNQPQHF
14	TRBV6-2/TRBV6-3	NA	TRBD1	CASSRGQGADTQYF
15	TRBV24-1	NA	NA	CATSETGSSQETQYF
16	TRBV5-1	few	NA	CASRTRGPAAKNIQYF
14	TRBV7-3	many	NA	CASSLNGRADTQYF
13	TRBV7-9	NA	NA	CASSLNTLYEQYF
14	TRBV20-1	many	NA	CSADSGPGNTEAFF
18	TRBV11-3	NA	TRBD1	CASSTFKGAPSGANVLTF
12	TRBV12-3/TRBV12-4	many	NA	CASLRRGTEAFF
14	TRBV27	many	TRBD1	CASSLNRGEYGYTF
14	TRBV2	few	NA	CASSEWASTSPLHF
13	TRBV7-2	many	NA	CASSSWSTGELFF
14	TRBV2	many	NA	CASSAGRVNYGYTF
13	TRBV6-4	NA	NA	CASSDSDRNEQFF
14	TRBV12-3/TRBV12-4	many	NA	CASSLARDTIWMFF
14	TRBV18	many	NA	CASSPELAAYEQYF
13	TRBV3-1	many	NA	CASSLGLINEQFF
14	TRBV28	many	NA	CASSPRQIYQPQHF
14	TRBV28	few	NA	CASSSLLLSYEQYF
17	TRBV19	few	TRBD2	CASTFALAGVRTGELFF
13	TRBV12-3/TRBV12-4	many	NA	CASSLPGAGELFF
15	TRBV10-3	many	NA	CAIRSGTDLSYEQYF
19	TRBV7-9	many	TRBD2	CASSIYNIWTSGNSYEQYF
15	TRBV5-1	many	TRBD2	CASSLALAGSYEQYF
13	TRBV2	many	NA	CAGKDSPRTEAFF
15	TRBV10-2	many	NA	CASSDPLLRANVLTF
14	TRBV4-1	few	NA	CASSQGGWAGELFF
14	TRBV7-2	NA	NA	CASSLLKGNTEAFF
14	TRBV28	many	TRBD1	CASRIDRVSYEQYF
21	TRBV7-6	NA	TRBD2	CASSALPPGLAGRISYNEQFF
14	TRBV12-3/TRBV12-4	many	TRBD1	CASSSTGLYTEAFF
15	TRBV18	few	TRBD1	CASSQGTGGGNTIYF
15	TRBV28	many	NA	CASSLYQRLNTEAFF
15	TRBV28	many	TRBD2	CASSGTRGNADTQYF
13	TRBV6-2/TRBV6-3	NA	NA	CASSPALRGGYTF
16	TRBV7-9	few	NA	CASSQTTGAHNEKLFF
17	TRBV24-1	many	TRBD2	CATSSLGGLREDNEQFF
13	TRBV28	many	NA	CASSLPYNTEAFF
16	TRBV27	many	TRBD2	CASRPGTSGEEETQYF
15	TRBV28	many	TRBD1	CASHGTGRNTGELFF
18	TRBV12-3/TRBV12-4	many	TRBD1	CASREPGQAISGANVLTF
15	TRBV7-8	few	NA	CASSLEARMNTEAFF
13	TRBV5-8	few	NA	CASPEVGAGELFF
17	TRBV6-2/TRBV6-3	NA	TRBD2	CASRSFTGTSCFHEQYF
15	TRBV5-1	NA	TRBD1	CASRREQGVFSPLHF
16	TRBV20-1	few	TRBD1	CSARHIQGDLRGTQYF
14	TRBV4-1	few	NA	CASSLADSNQPQHF
15	TRBV7-9	NA	NA	CASSLYTGAFYEQYF
15	TRBV19	NA	TRBD1	CASSEAGTGAYEQYF
13	TRBV18	many	TRBD1	CASSRQGSNEQFF
13	TRBV20-1	few	TRBD2	CSAGLAVSYEQYF
14	TRBV13	many	NA	CASRLLRVGTEAFF
15	TRBV19	few	TRBD2	CASSSAGLSTDTQYF
10	TRBV20-1	few	NA	CSAQAQTQYF